This TCR beta chain comes out of a study of CD8+ T cells in alopecia areata. The study, taken as a whole, reports: Clonality exceeded that of normal scalp in lesional scalp, most notably in alopecia totalis/universalis.

From germline, CDR1 is PRHDT and CDR2 FYEKMQ (reference sequence). The ends were cut back, 1 base at V and 5 bases at J, with 18 bases in the middle. This CDR3 contains 17 residues. Remarks on this clone: What it recognizes is unknown.

Treatment denoted: oral pan-JAK inhibitor, 5-10 mg twice daily. Peripheral blood samples and lesional scalp punch biopsies were obtained from alopecia areata patients. RNA was extracted and reverse transcribed into cDNA as the sequencing template. Produced via immunoSEQ multiplex PCR; TCRdb's table is partial and in-frame only. The sample has over 150,000 clones, 55% to 75% seen once. The clonotype was recovered from a human donor with alopecia areata. Material: CD4+ T cells sorted from blood, obtained at week 24, from a patient treated with tofacitinib. The rearrangement joins TRBV13 to TRBJ2-1; perhaps TRBD2 as D (6 bases). The CDR3 DNA is TGTGCCAGCAGCTTAGTACGGTGGCTAGCGCATAACAATGAGCAGTTCTTC. Residues: CASSLVRWLAHNNEQFF.